These 8 T cell receptor beta chains share one sample of origin, sequenced in a study of blood T cell repertoires in COVID-19. TCRdb's table, derived via immunoSEQ multiplex PCR, lists solely in-frame clones and lacks some. This sample yields about 420,000 clones, of which around nine tenths are seen a single time; 0.8% to 0.9% belongs to the top ten. Input material: peripheral blood. Every receptor here comes from a man aged 18 to 29 with COVID-19, enrolled during active disease.

V and J are TRBV29-1 and TRBJ2-1, with 13 bases identical to TRBD2. J was trimmed by 9 bases and V by 6 bases; bases with no gene match: 8. Germline V CDR1 and CDR2: SQVTM, ANQGSEA. This CDR3 region has 14 residues. This chain's CDR3 is CSVMMTSGGLEQFF. For the CDR3, the DNA is TGCAGCGTGATGATGACTAGCGGGGGGCTTGAGCAGTTCTTC.

This chain links TRBV30 with TRBJ2-7; TRBD2 agrees at 14 bases. CDR3 length: 18 amino acids. Unmatched junction bases numbered 11, after V lost 4 bases and J lost 0 bases. Germline V gene sequence: CDR1 GTSNPN, CDR2 SVGIG (reference sequence). This CDR3 is CAWTPGLAGVPLSYEQYF. The CDR3 DNA reads as TGTGCCTGGACACCGGGACTAGCGGGAGTCCCCCTCTCCTACGAGCAGTACTTC.

This chain links TRBV4-1 with TRBJ2-7; D is ambiguous. Per the germline V gene, CDR1 is MGHRA and CDR2 is YSYEKL. V dropped 2 bases and J dropped 3 bases, with 11 bases sitting between them. The CDR3 is made up of 14 amino acids. The CDR3 loop is CASSQSRELYEQYF. CDR3 sequence (DNA): TGCGCCAGCAGCCAATCCCGAGAGCTCTACGAGCAGTACTTC.

This clone was picked up one time. The chain carries TRBV29-1 and TRBJ2-1; TRBD1 might be the D (5 bases). Trimming cost V 5 bases and J 13 bases, with 18 bases left between them. The CDR3 extends over 12 amino acids. The germline CDR1 and CDR2 sequences are SQVTM and ANQGSEA. The CDR3 region has the DNA TGCAGCGTTACCCCACAGGACCGACGTCAGTTCTTC. Translating it yields CSVTPQDRRQFF.

CDR3 in amino acids: CASSEGGSYGYTF. For the CDR3, the DNA is TGTGCCAGCAGTGAGGGAGGGTCCTATGGCTACACCTTC. V is TRBV6-2 or TRBV6-3 and J is TRBJ1-2; D remains ambiguous. V lost 5 bases to trimming and J lost 4 bases, with 11 bases between them. CDR1 and CDR2 from the germline V gene are MNHEY and SVGEGT. CDR3 length: 13 amino acids.

V and J are TRBV20-1 and TRBJ1-6; D not certain. The length of the CDR3 is 11 residues. The ends were cut back, 7 bases at V and 10 bases at J, with 11 bases in the middle. Germline V lookup: CDR1 DFQATT, CDR2 SNEGSKA (reference sequence). Here the CDR3 DNA reads TGCAGTGTTCGGGAGGGATCACCCCTCCACTTT. Amino acids: CSVREGSPLHF.

This clone was seen a handful of times. The CDR3 sequence: CASSFTYEQYF. In DNA, the CDR3 is TGTGCCAGCAGCTTTACCTACGAGCAGTACTTC. The rearrangement uses TRBV5-6 and TRBJ2-7, with D uncertain. This CDR3 has 11 residues. The V end lost 2 bases, the J end lost 2 bases, and 2 bases lay between the germline ends. Germline V gives CDR1 SGHDT, CDR2 YYEEEE.

The chain couples TRBV6-2 or TRBV6-3 to TRBJ2-1; 12 bases line up with TRBD2. Trimming cost V 5 bases and J 4 bases; bases outside gene matches: 3. CDR3 length: 15 amino acids. Per the germline V gene, CDR1 is MNHEY and CDR2 is SVGEGT. CDR3 sequence reads: CASSQGLAGYNEQFF. The CDR3 DNA sequence: TGTGCCAGCAGTCAGGGACTAGCGGGTTACAATGAGCAGTTCTTC.